One and the same sample provided the 25 T cell receptor beta chains below, sequenced in a study of CD8+ T cells in alopecia areata. RNA, once extracted, was reverse transcribed into cDNA for use as the sequencing template. The protocol was immunoSEQ multiplex PCR, while the TCRdb copy is restricted to in-frame clones and leaves out a portion. The profile shows about 150,000 clones, 40% to 65% of them singletons. The sample in question was CD8+ T cells sorted from blood, obtained at week 0. These TCRs come from a human donor with alopecia areata.

The sample holds one count of this clone. The chain recombines TRBV12-5 with TRBJ1-1, with 7 bases matching TRBD1. There are 13 residues in the CDR3. Germline assignment: CDR1 LGHNT and CDR2 FRNRAP. Trimming cost V 7 bases and J 7 bases; bases outside gene matches: 9. The CDR3 region is CASVLNRGYEAFF. For the CDR3, the DNA is TGTGCTAGTGTTCTAAACAGGGGTTATGAAGCTTTCTTT.

V gene TRBV5-1 combines with J gene TRBJ2-1, with TRBD2 matching over 8 bases. Germline CDR1 and CDR2: SGHRS and YFSETQ. The CDR3 runs 14 residues. V shed 2 bases, J shed 5 bases, and the junction held 3 bases outside the gene matches. CDR3 in amino acids: CASSLSGGHNEQFF. The CDR3 coding sequence is TGCGCCAGCAGCTTAAGCGGGGGACACAATGAGCAGTTCTTC.

V and J are TRBV29-1 and TRBJ2-1; D not resolved. Deletions cut 3 bases from V and 0 bases from J, with 12 bases between. The CDR3 has 15 residues. Germline lookup yields CDR1 SQVTM and CDR2 ANQGSEA. CDR3 amino acids: CSVESVISSYNEQFF. The CDR3 DNA sequence: TGCAGCGTTGAGTCCGTCATTAGCTCCTACAATGAGCAGTTCTTC.

The V call is TRBV2, the J call TRBJ2-5; D is possibly TRBD2 (6 bases). The closer fit of TRBJ2-7 to the DNA end suggests the J call may be wrong. This CDR3 has 14 residues. The germline V gene has CDR1 SNHLY and CDR2 FYNNEI. The CDR3 protein is CASDAGSSSYEQYF. DNA of the CDR3: TGTGCCAGCGATGCGGGATCGAGCTCCTACGAGCAGTACTTC.

The CDR3, as DNA: TGTGCCAGCGGCGACCAGACAGGGATTTTATCACCCCTCCACTTT. Translation gives CASGDQTGILSPLHF. The rearrangement uses TRBV27 and TRBJ1-6; TRBD1 aligns across 7 bases. The CDR3 has 15 amino acids. The trim removed 8 bases at V and 10 bases at J, leaving 14 bases unmatched. Germline CDR1 and CDR2: MNHEY and SMNVEV (reference sequence).

The V and J genes are TRBV30 and TRBJ2-7; no definite D call. This CDR3 has 11 residues. Germline CDR1 and CDR2: GTSNPN and SVGIG (reference sequence). V was trimmed by 2 bases and J by 7 bases, leaving 9 bases between them. The DNA for the CDR3 is TGTGCCTGGAGTATAAAAGAGGAGCAGTACTTC. Its translation is CAWSIKEEQYF.

This clone was counted between two and nine times. The rearrangement joins TRBV19 to TRBJ1-5; TRBD1 matches 8 bases. Looked up from germline, CDR1 is LNHDA and CDR2 is SQIVND (reference sequence). The CDR3 length is 14 residues. V lost 9 bases to trimming and J lost 4 bases; unmatched junction nucleotides: 8. CDR3 loop: CASRKDRDNQPQHF. CDR3 nucleotide sequence: TGTGCCAGCCGGAAGGACAGGGATAATCAGCCCCAGCATTTT. The complete variable domain, with remaining parts taken from reference TRBV19 and TRBJ1-5, reads DGGITQSPKYLFRKEGQNVTLSCEQNLNHDAMYWYRQDPGQGLRLIYYSQIVNDFQKGDIAEGYSVSREKKESFPLTVTSAQKNPTAFYLCASRKDRDNQPQHFGDGTRLSIL.

Only one count was recorded for this clone. The chain is built from TRBV29-1 and TRBJ2-3; 11 bases match TRBD2. The CDR3 totals 17 residues. Germline trimming cut 2 bases from V and 1 base from J; bases unmatched to any gene: 8. Germline V gene data show CDR1 as SQVTM and CDR2 as ANQGSEA. CDR3 DNA: TGCAGCGTTGAACTAGCGGGGGGACGTGTTGGCACAGATACGCAGTATTTT. Its protein product is CSVELAGGRVGTDTQYF.

This chain connects TRBV23-1 to TRBJ2-1, with D unclear. TRBV23-1 is sorted into the ORF group, with uncertain function. The CDR3 spans 10 residues. The germline V and J ends were trimmed by 4 bases and 10 bases, with 5 bases remaining between them. The CDR3 region is CASSRREQFF. The CDR3 nucleotides are TGCGCCAGCAGTCGGCGGGAGCAGTTCTTC.

V gene TRBV6-6 combines with J gene TRBJ1-2; 8 bases are a match to TRBD1. Trimming cost V 0 bases and J 4 bases; bases outside gene matches: 4. CDR1 is MNHNY, CDR2 SVGAGI, per germline (reference sequence). The CDR3 runs 15 residues. For the CDR3, the DNA is TGTGCCAGCAGTTACTCCATCGGACAGGGCTATGGCTACACCTTC. Its protein is CASSYSIGQGYGYTF.

The J gene is TRBJ2-7, the V gene TRBV29-1, with a weak D call TRBD1 (7 bases). Germline V gene lookup returns CDR1 SQVTM and CDR2 ANQGSEA. CDR3 length: 12 residues. V gave up 7 bases and J gave up 0 bases, with 10 bases separating them. CDR3 bases: TGCAGCGGGCGGGACAGCTCCTACGAGCAGTACTTC. Its translation: CSGRDSSYEQYF.

The chain recombines TRBV30 with TRBJ1-1; D gene unclear. V was trimmed by 2 bases and J by 2 bases, leaving 9 bases between them. From germline, CDR1 is GTSNPN and CDR2 SVGIG (reference sequence). CDR3 length equals 13 residues. CDR3 sequence: CAWSPSGNTEAFF. CDR3 DNA sequence: TGTGCCTGGAGTCCGTCGGGTAACACTGAAGCTTTCTTT.

A few counts support this clone. This sequence joins TRBV7-8 and TRBJ1-1; 9 bases align to TRBD1. Germline V gene lookup returns CDR1 SGHVS and CDR2 FQNEAQ. V shed 5 bases, J shed 4 bases, and the junction held 5 bases outside the gene matches. This CDR3 region has 14 residues. The DNA of the CDR3 is TGTGCCAGCAGCCTAATGGACAGGGGCACTGAAGCTTTCTTT. The encoded protein is CASSLMDRGTEAFF.

The rearrangement joins TRBV29-1 to TRBJ1-2, with no clear D. The V and J ends lost 4 bases and 8 bases respectively, with 11 bases between them. The CDR3 totals 11 residues. Germline CDR1 and CDR2: SQVTM and ANQGSEA. The CDR3 region is CSVAGTLGYTF. The CDR3 DNA follows: TGCAGCGTTGCCGGAACTCTCGGCTACACCTTC.

The rearrangement joins TRBV10-1 to TRBJ2-1, with a possible D match to TRBD1 (5 bases). V was clipped by 3 bases and J by 9 bases, with 12 bases between them. Germline loops: CDR1 WNHNN, CDR2 SYGVQD (reference sequence). The CDR3 consists of 13 residues. The CDR3 spells CASSEFDSGEQFF. The CDR3 coding sequence is TGCGCCAGCAGTGAATTTGACAGTGGTGAGCAGTTCTTC.

The V gene is TRBV7-6, the J gene TRBJ2-2; weak D call: TRBD2 (6 bases). This CDR3 has 16 amino acids. Germline V gene lookup returns CDR1 SGHVS and CDR2 FNYEAQ. Between the trimmed V and J ends, which lost 3 bases and 1 base, there was a span of 12 bases. CDR3 residues: CASSFNGGMNTGELFF. The CDR3 DNA sequence: TGTGCCAGCAGCTTTAACGGCGGGATGAACACCGGGGAGCTGTTTTTT. The entire variable domain, with the rest obtained from reference TRBV7-6 and TRBJ2-2, is as follows: GAGVSQSPRYKVTKRGQDVALRCDPISGHVSLYWYRQALGQGPEFLTYFNYEAQQDKSGLPNDRFSAERPEGSISTLTIQRTEQRDSAMYRCASSFNGGMNTGELFFGEGSRLTVL.

The chain employs TRBV7-9 and TRBJ1-5, with unresolved D. V lost 1 base to trimming and J lost 4 bases, with 5 bases between them. Germline-derived CDR1 and CDR2 are SEHNR and FQNEAQ (reference sequence). The CDR3 spans 13 residues. CDR3: CASSLGVNQPQHF. CDR3 DNA sequence: TGTGCCAGCAGCTTAGGAGTGAATCAGCCCCAGCATTTT.

The chain uses TRBV7-9 and TRBJ2-7; D remains unclear. This CDR3 has 14 amino acids. Trimming took off 5 bases at V and 0 bases at J, with 11 bases between the two ends. CDR1 is SEHNR and CDR2 is FQNEAQ in the germline V gene (reference sequence). The CDR3 sequence: CASSPTYDSYEQYF. The CDR3 DNA follows: TGTGCCAGCAGCCCTACTTATGACTCCTACGAGCAGTACTTC.

The chain joins TRBV30 to TRBJ2-5, with 11 bases fitting TRBD1. The CDR3 contains 12 residues. Germline-derived CDR1 and CDR2 are GTSNPN and SVGIG (reference sequence). The junction had 3 bases not matched to a gene; V was cut back by 2 bases and J by 10 bases. The CDR3 DNA is TGTGCCTGGAGTCCGGGACAGGGGGACCAGTACTTC. Protein: CAWSPGQGDQYF.

For this clone: At the DNA level, this CDR3 is encoded by other sequences in the same sample as well. The rearrangement joins TRBV13 to TRBJ2-7; D gene uncertain. Per the germline V gene, CDR1 is PRHDT and CDR2 is FYEKMQ (reference sequence). V lost 1 base and J 4 bases, leaving 5 bases between the germline ends. This CDR3 region has 12 residues. CDR3 residues: CASSLEGYEQYF. CDR3 coding DNA: TGTGCCAGCAGCTTAGAAGGGTACGAGCAGTACTTC.

V and J are TRBV29-1 and TRBJ2-1, with 8 bases fitting TRBD2. In germline, CDR1 is SQVTM, CDR2 ANQGSEA. This CDR3 is built from 13 residues. J was trimmed by 10 bases and V by 4 bases; bases with no gene match: 9. DNA of the CDR3: TGCAGCGTTGTGTTGCGGGGGGCAGACGAGCAGTTCTTC. Residues: CSVVLRGADEQFF.

The J gene is TRBJ1-1, the V gene TRBV30; D perhaps matches TRBD1 (6 bases). The CDR3 covers 14 residues. With 2 bases removed from V and 2 bases from J, the gap between germline ends came to 12 bases. Looked up from germline, CDR1 is GTSNPN and CDR2 is SVGIG (reference sequence). The CDR3 DNA sequence: TGTGCCTGGAGTTACGGACAGACAAACACTGAAGCTTTCTTT. This sequence encodes CAWSYGQTNTEAFF.

This clone was seen just once. The V gene is TRBV7-9, the J gene TRBJ2-6; no definite D call. This CDR3 is 15 amino acids long. The germline V and J ends were trimmed by 4 bases and 0 bases, with 7 bases remaining between them. CDR1 SEHNR and CDR2 FQNEAQ come from the germline V gene (reference sequence). The CDR3 DNA sequence: TGTGCCAGCAGCTCTTTAGGCTCTGGGGCCAACGTCCTGACTTTC. Protein: CASSSLGSGANVLTF.

The chain has TRBV4-3 and TRBJ2-7; 7 positions match TRBD1. J lost 2 bases, V lost 0 bases, and 1 base had no gene match. The CDR3 totals 14 residues. Germline lookup yields CDR1 LGHNA and CDR2 YSLEER. CDR3 sequence reads: CASSQDTGAYEQYF. The DNA of the CDR3 is TGCGCCAGCAGCCAAGATACAGGGGCCTACGAGCAGTACTTC.

This clone was counted between two and nine times. A read error may produce the germline difference seen at one junction end. CDR3 DNA sequence: TGTGCCAGAAGCTCACGGTGGGACAGGGGACAAAGCGGGCACAATGAGCAGTTCTTC. The encoded protein is CARSSRWDRGQSGHNEQFF. This chain uses TRBV11-3 with TRBJ2-1; 10 bases are shared with TRBD1. Germline V lookup: CDR1 SGHNT, CDR2 YENEEA. The CDR3 is made up of 19 amino acids.